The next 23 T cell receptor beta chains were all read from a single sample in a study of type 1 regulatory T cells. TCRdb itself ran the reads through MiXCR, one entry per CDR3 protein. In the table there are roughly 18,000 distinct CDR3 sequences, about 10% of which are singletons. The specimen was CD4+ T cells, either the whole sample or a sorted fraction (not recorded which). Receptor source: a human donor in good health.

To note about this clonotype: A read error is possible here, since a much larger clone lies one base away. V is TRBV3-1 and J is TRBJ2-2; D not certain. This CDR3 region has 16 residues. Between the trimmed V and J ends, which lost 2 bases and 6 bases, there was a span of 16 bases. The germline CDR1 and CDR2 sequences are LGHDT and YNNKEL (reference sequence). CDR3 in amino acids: CASSQRRPIIAGELFF. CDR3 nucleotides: TGTGCCAGCAGCCAACGTCGGCCAATCATCGCCGGGGAGCTGTTTTTT.

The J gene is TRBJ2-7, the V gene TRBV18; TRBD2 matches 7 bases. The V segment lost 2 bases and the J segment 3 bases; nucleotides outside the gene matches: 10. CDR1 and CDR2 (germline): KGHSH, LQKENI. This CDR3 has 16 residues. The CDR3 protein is CASSPALAVLNYEQYF. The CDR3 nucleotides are TGTGCCAGCTCACCAGCGCTAGCGGTTCTAAACTACGAGCAGTACTTC.

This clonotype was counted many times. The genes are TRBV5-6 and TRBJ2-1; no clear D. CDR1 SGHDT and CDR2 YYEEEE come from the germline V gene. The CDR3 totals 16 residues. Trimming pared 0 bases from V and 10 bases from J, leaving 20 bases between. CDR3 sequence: CASSLALTERLGEQFF. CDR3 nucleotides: TGTGCCAGCAGCTTGGCCCTGACCGAACGTCTGGGAGAGCAGTTCTTC.

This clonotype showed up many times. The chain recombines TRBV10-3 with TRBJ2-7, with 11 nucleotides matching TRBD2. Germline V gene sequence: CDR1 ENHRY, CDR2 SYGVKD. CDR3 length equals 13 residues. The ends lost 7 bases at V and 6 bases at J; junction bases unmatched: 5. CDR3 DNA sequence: TGTGCCATCAATGGACTAGCGGGCTTCGAGCAGTACTTC. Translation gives CAINGLAGFEQYF.

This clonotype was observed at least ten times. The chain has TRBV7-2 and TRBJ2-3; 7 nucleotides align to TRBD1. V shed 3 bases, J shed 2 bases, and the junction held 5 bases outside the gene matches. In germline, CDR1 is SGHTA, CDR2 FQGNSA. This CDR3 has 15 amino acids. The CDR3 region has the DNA TGTGCCAGCAGCTTTGGGACAGAAGTCACAGATACGCAGTATTTT. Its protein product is CASSFGTEVTDTQYF.

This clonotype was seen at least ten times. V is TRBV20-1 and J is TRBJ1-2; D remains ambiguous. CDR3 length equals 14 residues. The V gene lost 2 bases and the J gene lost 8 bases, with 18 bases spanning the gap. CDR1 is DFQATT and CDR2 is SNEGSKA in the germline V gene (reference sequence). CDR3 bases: TGCAGTGCTAGATCCCAAAGTCAAGGCGACGGCTACACCTTC. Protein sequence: CSARSQSQGDGYTF.

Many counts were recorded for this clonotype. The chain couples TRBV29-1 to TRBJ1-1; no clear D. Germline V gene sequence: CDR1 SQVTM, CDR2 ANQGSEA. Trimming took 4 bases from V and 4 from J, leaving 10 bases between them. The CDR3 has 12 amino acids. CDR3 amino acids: CSVAALGTEAFF. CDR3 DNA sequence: TGCAGCGTTGCGGCGTTGGGCACTGAAGCTTTCTTT.

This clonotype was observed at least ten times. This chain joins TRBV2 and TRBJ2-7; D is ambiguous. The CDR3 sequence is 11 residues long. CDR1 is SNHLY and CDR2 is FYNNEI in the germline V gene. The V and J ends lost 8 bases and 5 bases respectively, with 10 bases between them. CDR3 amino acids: CASGGPNEQYF. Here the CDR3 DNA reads TGTGCCAGCGGCGGACCAAACGAGCAGTACTTC.

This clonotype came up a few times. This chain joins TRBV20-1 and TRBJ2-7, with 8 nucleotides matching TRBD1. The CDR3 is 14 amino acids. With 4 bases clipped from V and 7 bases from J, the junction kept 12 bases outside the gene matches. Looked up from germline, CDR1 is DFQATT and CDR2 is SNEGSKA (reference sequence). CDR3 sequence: CSATQGAVSREQYF. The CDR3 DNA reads TGCAGTGCTACTCAGGGGGCGGTTTCCAGGGAGCAGTACTTC.

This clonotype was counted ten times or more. The DNA of the CDR3 is TGTGCCAGCTCACTACCGGGACAGGGGGTAAATGAGCAGTTCTTC. Its translation: CASSLPGQGVNEQFF. The chain is built from TRBV18 and TRBJ2-1, with 11 bases aligning to TRBD1. This CDR3 has 15 amino acids. Trimming cost V 4 bases and J 7 bases; bases outside gene matches: 6. Germline V gene data show CDR1 as KGHSH and CDR2 as LQKENI.

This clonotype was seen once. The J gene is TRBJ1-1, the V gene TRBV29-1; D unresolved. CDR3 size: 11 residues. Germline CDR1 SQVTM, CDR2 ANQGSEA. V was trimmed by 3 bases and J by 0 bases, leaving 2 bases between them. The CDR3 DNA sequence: TGCAGCGTTGACATGAACACTGAAGCTTTCTTT. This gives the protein CSVDMNTEAFF.

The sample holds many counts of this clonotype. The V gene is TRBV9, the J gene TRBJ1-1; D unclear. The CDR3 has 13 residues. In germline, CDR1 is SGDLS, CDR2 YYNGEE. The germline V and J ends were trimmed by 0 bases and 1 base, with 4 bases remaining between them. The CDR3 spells CASSVVQNTEAFF. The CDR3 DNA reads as TGTGCCAGCAGCGTAGTACAGAACACTGAAGCTTTCTTT. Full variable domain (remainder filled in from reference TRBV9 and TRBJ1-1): DSGVTQTPKHLITATGQRVTLRCSPRSGDLSVYWYQQSLDQGLQFLIQYYNGEERAKGNILERFSAQQFPDLHSELNLSSLELGDSALYFCASSVVQNTEAFFGQGTRLTVV.

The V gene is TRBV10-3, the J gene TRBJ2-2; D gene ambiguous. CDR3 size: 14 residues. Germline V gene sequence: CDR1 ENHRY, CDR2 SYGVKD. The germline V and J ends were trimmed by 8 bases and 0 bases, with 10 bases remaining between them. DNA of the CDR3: TGTGCCATCGCACCCGGTACGAACACCGGGGAGCTGTTTTTT. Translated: CAIAPGTNTGELFF.

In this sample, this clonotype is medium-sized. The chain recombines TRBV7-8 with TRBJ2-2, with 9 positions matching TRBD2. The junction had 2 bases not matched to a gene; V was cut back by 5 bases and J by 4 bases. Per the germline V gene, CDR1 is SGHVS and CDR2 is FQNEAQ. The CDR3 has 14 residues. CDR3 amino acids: CASSGLAFTGELFF. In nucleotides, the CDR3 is TGTGCCAGCAGCGGACTAGCGTTCACCGGGGAGCTGTTTTTT.

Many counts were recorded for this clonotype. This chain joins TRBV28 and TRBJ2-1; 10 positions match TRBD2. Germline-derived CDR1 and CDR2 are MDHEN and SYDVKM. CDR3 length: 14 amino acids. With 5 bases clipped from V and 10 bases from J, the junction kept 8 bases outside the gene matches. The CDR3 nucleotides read TGTGCCAGCAGTCTGACTAGCGGGCGGGGGGAGCAGTTCTTC. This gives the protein CASSLTSGRGEQFF.

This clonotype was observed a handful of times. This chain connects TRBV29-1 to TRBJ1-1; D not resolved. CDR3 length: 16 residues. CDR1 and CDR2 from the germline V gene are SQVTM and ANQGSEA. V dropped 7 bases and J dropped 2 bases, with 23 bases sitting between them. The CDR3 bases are TGCAGCGCGATTAAAGACCGAGGGTACCGCAACACTGAAGCTTTCTTT. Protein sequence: CSAIKDRGYRNTEAFF. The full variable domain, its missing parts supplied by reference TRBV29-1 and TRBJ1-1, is SAVISQKPSRDICQRGTSLTIQCQVDSQVTMMFWYRQQPGQSLTLIATANQGSEATYESGFVIDKFPISRPNLTFSTLTVSNMSPEDSSIYLCSAIKDRGYRNTEAFFGQGTRLTVV.

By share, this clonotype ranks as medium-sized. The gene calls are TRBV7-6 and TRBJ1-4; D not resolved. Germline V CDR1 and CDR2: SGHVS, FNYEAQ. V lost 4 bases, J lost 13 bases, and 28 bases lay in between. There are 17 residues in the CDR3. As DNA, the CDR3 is TGTGCCAGCAGCTCCGGACTTTACTCAGGCTACTTGAAAGGACTGTTTTTT. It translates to CASSSGLYSGYLKGLFF.

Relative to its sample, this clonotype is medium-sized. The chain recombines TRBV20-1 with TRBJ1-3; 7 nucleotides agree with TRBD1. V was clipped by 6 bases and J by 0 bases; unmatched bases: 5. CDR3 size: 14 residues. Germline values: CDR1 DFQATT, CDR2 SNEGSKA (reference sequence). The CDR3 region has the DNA TGCAGTGCAGTCCCAGGGGGCTCTGGAAACACCATATATTTT. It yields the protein CSAVPGGSGNTIYF.

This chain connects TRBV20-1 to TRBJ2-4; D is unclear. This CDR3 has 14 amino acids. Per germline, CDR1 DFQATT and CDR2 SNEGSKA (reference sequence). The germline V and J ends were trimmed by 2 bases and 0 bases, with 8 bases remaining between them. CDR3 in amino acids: CSARSPGAKNIQYF. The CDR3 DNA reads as TGCAGTGCTAGATCCCCGGGAGCCAAAAACATTCAGTACTTC.

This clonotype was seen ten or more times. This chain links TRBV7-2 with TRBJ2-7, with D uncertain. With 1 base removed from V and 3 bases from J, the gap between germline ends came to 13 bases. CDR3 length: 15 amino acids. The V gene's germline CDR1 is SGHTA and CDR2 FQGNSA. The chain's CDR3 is CASSLGQATVYEQYF. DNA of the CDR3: TGTGCCAGCAGCTTAGGGCAAGCGACGGTCTACGAGCAGTACTTC.

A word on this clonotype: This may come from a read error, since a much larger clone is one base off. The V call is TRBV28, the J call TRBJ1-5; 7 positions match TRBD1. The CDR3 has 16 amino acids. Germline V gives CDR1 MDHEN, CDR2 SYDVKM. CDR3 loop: CAGSAWTGSGNQPQHF. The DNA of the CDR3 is TGTGCCGGCAGTGCCTGGACAGGAAGTGGGAATCAGCCCCAGCATTTT. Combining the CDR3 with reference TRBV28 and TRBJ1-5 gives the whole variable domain DVKVTQSSRYLVKRTGEKVFLECVQDMDHENMFWYRQDPGLGLRLIYFSYDVKMKEKGDIPEGYSVSREKKERFSLILESASTNQTSMYLCAGSAWTGSGNQPQHFGDGTRLSIL.

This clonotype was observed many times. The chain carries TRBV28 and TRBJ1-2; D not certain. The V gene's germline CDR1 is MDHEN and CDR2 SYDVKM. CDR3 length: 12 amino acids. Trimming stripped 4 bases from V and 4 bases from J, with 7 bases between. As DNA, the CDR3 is TGTGCCAGCAGTTCCACGTCCTATGGCTACACCTTC. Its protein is CASSSTSYGYTF.

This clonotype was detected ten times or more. The CDR3 region has the DNA TGTGCCAGCAGACCGGAGGGAAACACCATATATTTT. Its protein is CASRPEGNTIYF. The chain carries TRBV5-5 and TRBJ1-3; no firm D call. The CDR3 contains 12 residues. The ends were cut back, 5 bases at V and 4 bases at J, with 7 bases in the middle. Germline V CDR1 and CDR2: SGHKS, YYEKEE (reference sequence). Variable domain in full (rest from reference TRBV5-5 and TRBJ1-3): DAGVTQSPTHLIKTRGQQVTLRCSPISGHKSVSWYQQVLGQGPQFIFQYYEKEERGRGNFPDRFSARQFPNYSSELNVNALLLGDSALYLCASRPEGNTIYFGEGSWLTVV.